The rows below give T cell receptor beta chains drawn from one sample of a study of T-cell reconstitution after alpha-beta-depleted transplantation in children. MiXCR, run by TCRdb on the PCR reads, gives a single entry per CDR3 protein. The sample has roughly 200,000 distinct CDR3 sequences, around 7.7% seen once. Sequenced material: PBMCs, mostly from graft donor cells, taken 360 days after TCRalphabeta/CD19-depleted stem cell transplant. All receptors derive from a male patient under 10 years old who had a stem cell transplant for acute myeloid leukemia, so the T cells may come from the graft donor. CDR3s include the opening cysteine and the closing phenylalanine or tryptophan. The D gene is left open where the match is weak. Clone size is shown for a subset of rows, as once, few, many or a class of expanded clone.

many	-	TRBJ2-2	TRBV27	CASRRSNTGELFF	TGTGCCAGCAGGAGGTCGAACACCGGGGAGCTGTTTTTT
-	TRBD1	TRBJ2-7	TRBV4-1	CASSFRTGGSYEQYF	TGCGCCAGCAGCTTCCGGACAGGAGGCTCCTACGAGCAGTACTTC
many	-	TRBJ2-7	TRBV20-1	CSAEDGTDTYEQYF	TGCAGTGCTGAGGACGGGACGGACACCTACGAGCAGTACTTC
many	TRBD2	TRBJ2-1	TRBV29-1	CSFSSGAGREQFF	TGCAGCTTCTCTAGCGGGGCGGGTCGCGAGCAGTTCTTC
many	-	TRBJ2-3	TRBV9	CASSVRTITDTQYF	TGTGCCAGCAGCGTACGAACCATCACAGATACGCAGTATTTT
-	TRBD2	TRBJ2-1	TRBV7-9	CASSLVPGRATDEQFF	TGTGCCAGCAGCTTAGTCCCCGGGAGGGCCACAGATGAGCAGTTCTTC
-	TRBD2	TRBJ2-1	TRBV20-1	CSAPHPSGSYNEQFF	TGCAGTGCTCCCCATCCTAGCGGTTCCTACAATGAGCAGTTCTTC
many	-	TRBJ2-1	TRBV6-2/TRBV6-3	CASSSPRWGAYNEQFF	TGTGCCAGCAGCTCTCCTAGGTGGGGGGCTTACAATGAGCAGTTCTTC
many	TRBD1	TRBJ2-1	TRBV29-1	CSVEVTGTGVLEQFF	TGCAGCGTTGAAGTGACCGGGACAGGGGTTCTAGAGCAGTTCTTC
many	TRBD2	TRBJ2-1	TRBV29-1	CSVGGLAGVLRSEQFF	TGCAGCGTTGGTGGACTAGCGGGAGTTTTAAGGAGTGAGCAGTTCTTC
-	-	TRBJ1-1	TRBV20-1	CSARDGNTGRGTEAFF	TGCAGTGCTAGAGATGGGAACACAGGGAGAGGCACTGAAGCTTTCTTT
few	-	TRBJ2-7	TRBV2	CASSVSLDAQYF	TGTGCCAGCAGTGTGAGCCTAGACGCGCAGTACTTC
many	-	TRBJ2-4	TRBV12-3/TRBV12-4	CASSWVAGLAKNIQYF	TGTGCCAGCAGTTGGGTGGCCGGTTTAGCCAAAAACATTCAGTACTTC
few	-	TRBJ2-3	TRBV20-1	CSASGLPRPTDTQYF	TGCAGTGCTAGCGGTCTCCCGAGGCCCACAGATACGCAGTATTTT
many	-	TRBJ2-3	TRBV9	CASSVDRRITDTQYF	TGTGCCAGCAGCGTAGATCGGCGGATTACAGATACGCAGTATTTT
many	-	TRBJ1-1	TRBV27	CATRPRLHTEAFF	TGTGCCACCCGACCGCGGTTACACACTGAAGCTTTCTTT
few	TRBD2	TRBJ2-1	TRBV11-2	CASSSRRTSGGEAYNEQFF	TGTGCCAGCAGCTCCCGACGGACTAGCGGGGGGGAAGCCTACAATGAGCAGTTCTTC
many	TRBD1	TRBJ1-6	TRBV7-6	CASSLGDRDNSPLHF	TGTGCCAGCAGCTTAGGGGACAGGGACAATTCACCCCTCCACTTT
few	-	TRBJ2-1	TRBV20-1	CSAIGGLRSYNEQFF	TGCAGTGCTATTGGAGGACTACGATCCTACAATGAGCAGTTCTTC
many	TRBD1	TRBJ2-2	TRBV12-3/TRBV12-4	CASSLPGQGAGELFF	TGTGCCAGCAGTTTACCAGGACAGGGGGCCGGGGAGCTGTTTTTT
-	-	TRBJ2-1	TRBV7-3	CASSSGHSFNEQFF	TGTGCCAGCAGCTCGGGACACTCCTTCAATGAGCAGTTCTTC
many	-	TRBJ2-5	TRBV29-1	CSVEWRGRGETQYF	TGCAGCGTTGAATGGAGGGGACGGGGAGAGACCCAGTACTTC
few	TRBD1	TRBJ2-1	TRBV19	CASSSKTGPNEQFF	TGTGCCAGTAGTTCCAAGACAGGGCCGAATGAGCAGTTCTTC
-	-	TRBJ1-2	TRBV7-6	CASSLVQGYTF	TGTGCCAGCAGCTTAGTCCAGGGGTACACCTTC
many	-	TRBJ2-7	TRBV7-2	CASSSRVTYEQYF	TGTGCCAGCAGCTCCAGGGTCACCTACGAGCAGTACTTC
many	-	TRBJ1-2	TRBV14	CASSLREYYGYTF	TGTGCCAGCAGCCTACGAGAGTACTATGGCTACACCTTC
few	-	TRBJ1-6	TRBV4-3	CASSQDRGPGHNSPLHF	TGCGCCAGCAGCCAAGACCGGGGCCCTGGTCATAATTCACCCCTCCACTTT
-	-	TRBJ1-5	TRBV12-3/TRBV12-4	CASSSSGLQPQHF	TGTGCCAGCAGTTCTTCAGGGTTGCAGCCCCAGCATTTT
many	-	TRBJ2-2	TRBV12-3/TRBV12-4	CASSFTGELFF	TGTGCCAGCAGTTTTACCGGGGAGCTGTTTTTT
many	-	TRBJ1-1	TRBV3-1	CASSQVGGHTEAFF	TGTGCCAGCAGCCAAGTCGGGGGCCACACTGAAGCTTTCTTT
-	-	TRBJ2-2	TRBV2	CASSENGFQITGELFF	TGTGCCAGCAGTGAAAATGGGTTTCAGATAACCGGGGAGCTGTTTTTT
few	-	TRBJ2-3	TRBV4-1	CASSQDQSGTTADTQYF	TGCGCCAGCAGCCAAGATCAGTCCGGGACGACTGCCGATACGCAGTATTTT
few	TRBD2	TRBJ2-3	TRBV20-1	CSAVSGSFTDTQYF	TGCAGTGCTGTTAGCGGGAGTTTCACAGATACGCAGTATTTT
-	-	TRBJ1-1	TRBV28	CASSLLGAAFF	TGTGCCAGCAGTTTATTGGGTGCAGCTTTCTTT
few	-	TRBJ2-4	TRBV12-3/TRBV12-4	CASSPRFAKNIQYF	TGTGCCAGCAGTCCCAGGTTTGCCAAAAACATTCAGTACTTC
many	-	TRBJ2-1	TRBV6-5	CASSYLGGDEQFF	TGTGCCAGCAGTTACCTGGGTGGGGATGAGCAGTTCTTC
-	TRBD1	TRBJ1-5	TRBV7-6	CASSSGPPGGRNQPQHF	TGTGCCAGCAGCTCGGGCCCACCAGGGGGACGCAATCAGCCCCAGCATTTT
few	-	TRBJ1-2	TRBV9	CASTGTLGRAPGYTF	TGTGCCAGCACCGGAACTCTCGGTAGGGCCCCTGGCTACACCTTC
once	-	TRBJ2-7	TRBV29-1	CSGGQSESSYEQYF	TGCAGCGGAGGACAGTCGGAAAGCTCCTACGAGCAGTACTTC
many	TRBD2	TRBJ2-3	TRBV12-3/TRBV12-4	CASSLSGRAPDTQYF	TGTGCCAGCAGTTTAAGCGGGAGGGCCCCAGATACGCAGTATTTT
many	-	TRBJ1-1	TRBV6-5	CASSYPGLNTEAFF	TGTGCCAGCAGTTATCCGGGGTTGAACACTGAAGCTTTCTTT
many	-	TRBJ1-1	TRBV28	CASSLRTARSNTEAFF	TGTGCCAGCAGTTTGCGGACAGCCCGTTCAAACACTGAAGCTTTCTTT
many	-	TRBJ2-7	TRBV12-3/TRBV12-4	CASRSDSTEQYF	TGTGCCAGCAGATCGGACAGTACGGAGCAGTACTTC
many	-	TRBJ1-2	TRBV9	CASSVAPTSSGPYYGYTF	TGTGCCAGCAGCGTAGCTCCCACCTCGTCAGGACCCTACTATGGCTACACCTTC
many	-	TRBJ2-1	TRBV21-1	CASGRRWTYNEQFF	TGTGCCAGCGGTCGGAGGTGGACCTACAATGAGCAGTTCTTC
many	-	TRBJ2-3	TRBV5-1	CASSLGTADTDTQYF	TGCGCCAGCAGCCTCGGGACTGCCGACACAGATACGCAGTATTTT
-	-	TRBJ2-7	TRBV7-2	CAIRRFEEQYF	TGTGCCATCCGCCGGTTTGAGGAGCAGTACTTC
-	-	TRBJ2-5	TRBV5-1	CASSFRPFEPETQYF	TGCGCCAGCAGCTTTCGGCCGTTCGAGCCTGAGACCCAGTACTTC
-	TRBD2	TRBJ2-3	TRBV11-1	CASTIIRGLDGRTSTDTQYF	TGTGCCAGCACCATAATAAGGGGACTAGACGGAAGGACTAGCACAGATACGCAGTATTTT
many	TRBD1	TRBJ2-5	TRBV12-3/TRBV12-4	CASSRDRGIETQYF	TGTGCCAGCAGTCGGGACAGGGGAATAGAGACCCAGTACTTC
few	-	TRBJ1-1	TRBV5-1	CASSPGAQMNTEAFF	TGCGCCAGCAGCCCGGGTGCCCAAATGAACACTGAAGCTTTCTTT
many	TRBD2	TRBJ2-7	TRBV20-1	CSAISASGSSYEQYF	TGCAGTGCCATAAGCGCTAGCGGGAGCTCGTACGAGCAGTACTTC